This T cell receptor (beta chain) was recovered during a study of shared clonotypes between healthy human individuals. Sequenced by immunoSEQ multiplex PCR; TCRdb stores in-frame clones only, minus some. The profile shows over a million clones, 75% to 85% of them singletons. V lost 5 bases to trimming and J lost 2 bases; unmatched junction nucleotides: 3. The CDR3 is 15 residues long. Per germline, CDR1 SGHNT and CDR2 YYREEE (reference sequence). This clonotype was sampled from a young man in good health. Some clones in this sample may be carry-over from other donors' samples. This chain connects TRBV5-4 to TRBJ2-2; TRBD1 matches at 10 bases. The material sequenced was memory CD4+ T cells from PBMCs. Described subset: CD45RA-negative fraction. The CDR3 protein is CASRRDRGNTGELFF. The CDR3 nucleotides are TGTGCCAGCAGACGGGACAGGGGAAACACCGGGGAGCTGTTTTTT.